This entry concerns a single TCR beta chain. The sample originates from a study of control samples from healthy donors and cancer patients. Germline assignment: CDR1 MNHEY and CDR2 SVGAGI. V lost 0 bases and J lost 9; bases outside the gene matches: 9. The CDR3 loop spans 16 amino acids. The table came from immunoSEQ multiplex PCR; TCRdb's copy has only in-frame clones and leaves some out. The data contain about 47,000 clones, over 70% of them singletons. The receptor comes from a man between 65 and 85 years old in good health. V gene TRBV6-5 combines with J gene TRBJ1-1; 11 nucleotides match TRBD1. The sample taken for sequencing was blood. CDR3 residues: CASSYSGVGQGDKAFF. In nucleotides, the CDR3 is TGTGCCAGCAGTTACTCTGGGGTGGGACAGGGGGATAAAGCTTTCTTT.